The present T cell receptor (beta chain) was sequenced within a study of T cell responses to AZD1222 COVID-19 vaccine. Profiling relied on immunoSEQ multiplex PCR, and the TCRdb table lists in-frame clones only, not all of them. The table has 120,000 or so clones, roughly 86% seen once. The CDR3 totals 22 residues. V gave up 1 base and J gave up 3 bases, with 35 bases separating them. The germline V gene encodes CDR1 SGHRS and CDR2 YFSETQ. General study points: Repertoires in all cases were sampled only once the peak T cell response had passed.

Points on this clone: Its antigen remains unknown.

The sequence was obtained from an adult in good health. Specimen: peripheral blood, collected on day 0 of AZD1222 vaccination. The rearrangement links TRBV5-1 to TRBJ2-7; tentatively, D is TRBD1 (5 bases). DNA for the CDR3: TGCGCCAGCAGCTTGATACGGACCAGGCTTTTCAGGGCCGCGGCGCTCCACTACGAGCAGTACTTC. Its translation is CASSLIRTRLFRAAALHYEQYF.